This TCR beta chain was captured in a study of shared clonotypes between healthy human individuals. Findings of the study overall: An anticipated effect of sequencing depth on clonotype sharing among donors was recognized.

Sequencing was at deep level. Replicate PCRs run on unsorted PBMC used 300 to 350 ng DNA, which was about 28,000 T cell genomes. Per the study methods: ImmunoSEQ yielded junction-only sequences lacking quality scores, so filtering differed. Sequencing was performed with immunoSEQ multiplex PCR; in TCRdb, only in-frame clones are kept and a portion is missing. The V and J calls and clone size are taken from that table; D and trimming were inferred from the DNA. The sample carries hundreds of thousands of clones, more than 70% recorded once. The CDR3 extends over 16 amino acids. V dropped 7 bases and J dropped 4; count of bases not matched to a gene: 9. CDR1 and CDR2 from the germline V gene are SNHLY and FYNNEI. On this clone: Its antigen remains unidentified.

Material for sequencing was PBMCs. The chain combines TRBV2 with TRBJ2-1, with TRBD2 matching over 11 bases. This clonotype was obtained from a woman aged 35 to 49 in good health. Some clones in this sample may be carry-over from other donors' samples. CDR3: CASTGLAGRRYNEQFF. The DNA for the CDR3 is TGTGCCAGCACAGGACTAGCGGGCAGGCGATACAATGAGCAGTTCTTC.